A selection of T cell receptor beta chains follows, all from one sample in a study of cytomegalovirus exposure and HLA in healthy donors. TCRdb keeps only in-frame clones here, not all; method: immunoSEQ multiplex PCR. The sample has 100,000 to 150,000 clones, around 78% seen once. The sequencing sample was made of PBMCs. The receptor set was obtained from a middle-aged man in good health and CMV-seronegative. CDR3s include the opening cysteine and the closing phenylalanine or tryptophan. A D gene is named only where the DNA matches it firmly. Clone size is stated in some rows and not others, as once, few, many or a class when expanded.

j_gene	v_gene	abundance	d_gene	CDR3nt	CDR3aa
TRBJ2-4	TRBV5-1	-	TRBD2	TGCGCCAGCAGCATACGGGGGGGCGTTCAGTACTTC	CASSIRGGVQYF
TRBJ2-7	TRBV14	-	TRBD1	TGTGCCAGCAGGAGACAGGGATTCTACGAGCAGTACTTC	CASRRQGFYEQYF
TRBJ2-3	TRBV7-2	-	TRBD2	TGTGCCAGCAGCTTAGACGGGGGGGTAGATACGCAGTATTTT	CASSLDGGVDTQYF
TRBJ1-1	TRBV7-2	-	-	TGTGCCAGCAGCCGTAACAGGGTAGGGGCTGAAGCTTTCTTT	CASSRNRVGAEAFF
TRBJ1-1	TRBV5-1	few	-	TGCGCCAGCAGCTTGTTTGGGAGTGAGAACACTGAAGCTTTCTTT	CASSLFGSENTEAFF
TRBJ2-7	TRBV5-4	-	-	TGTGCCAGCAGCTACCGGGGGGCTTCCTACGAGCAGTACTTC	CASSYRGASYEQYF
TRBJ1-2	TRBV28	once	-	TGTGCCAGCAGTTTAAAGACAGTAAACTATGGCTACACCTTC	CASSLKTVNYGYTF
TRBJ2-1	TRBV7-9	once	TRBD2	TGTGCCAGCAGCGCCCTGGGCGGGGGGGCCCTTGAGCAGTTCTTC	CASSALGGGALEQFF
TRBJ2-1	TRBV7-9	-	TRBD2	TGTTCCAGCAGCCCACCCGGGACTAGCCTCTATGAGCAGTTCTTC	CSSSPPGTSLYEQFF
TRBJ1-1	TRBV7-6	-	-	TGTGCCAGCAGCTCAAAAGGGGATGGCACTGAAGCTTTCTTT	CASSSKGDGTEAFF
TRBJ1-3	TRBV28	-	-	TGTGCCAGCAGTTTATCGGGCTCTGGAAACACCATATATTTT	CASSLSGSGNTIYF
TRBJ2-7	TRBV27	-	TRBD1	TGTGCCAGCAGTTCACAGGGGGAGCAGTACTTC	CASSSQGEQYF
TRBJ2-1	TRBV7-9	-	TRBD2	TGTGCCAGCAGCTTAGCGAGTAGCGGGGGGCCGGTGGGATTCGTCGAGCAGTTCTTC	CASSLASSGGPVGFVEQFF
TRBJ2-7	TRBV6-6	-	TRBD1	TGTGCCAGCAGCTGGACAGGCGAGCAGTACTTC	CASSWTGEQYF
TRBJ1-5	TRBV27	once	-	TGTGCCAGCAGAACCAGGGTTCAGGATCAGCCCCAGCATTTT	CASRTRVQDQPQHF
TRBJ1-4	TRBV2	-	-	TGTGCCAGCAATAATTCTCCTAATGAAAAACTGTTTTTT	CASNNSPNEKLFF
TRBJ2-1	TRBV27	-	TRBD1	TGTGCCAGCAGTTTACAGGGGGCCGGGAATGAGCAGTTCTTC	CASSLQGAGNEQFF
TRBJ2-3	TRBV9	-	TRBD1	TGTGCCAGCAGCCCTTGGACAGGGGAGGGGGCAGATACGCAGTATTTT	CASSPWTGEGADTQYF
TRBJ2-5	TRBV27	-	-	TGTGCCAGCAGTACTTTACGTACGGGGGGCCCGGAGACCCAGTACTTC	CASSTLRTGGPETQYF
TRBJ2-7	TRBV7-9	-	TRBD2	TGTGCCAGCAGCTCCTCACCACGGGGAGGGGATTACGAGCAGTACTTC	CASSSSPRGGDYEQYF
TRBJ2-2	TRBV7-2	-	-	TGTGCCAGCAGCTTCCAGTGGACCGGGGAGCTGTTTTTT	CASSFQWTGELFF
TRBJ2-3	TRBV5-1	-	TRBD2	TGCGCCAGCAGTACCGGGACTAGCGGGGGGGCCAAGTATTTT	CASSTGTSGGAKYF
TRBJ2-1	TRBV25-1	-	TRBD1	TGTGCCAGCAGTGAATGGGGTAGGGACAGGGGTAATGAGCAGTTCTTC	CASSEWGRDRGNEQFF
TRBJ2-5	TRBV18	-	-	TGTGCCAGCTCACCGGGGGACTCCAGCGTGAAGACCCAGTACTTC	CASSPGDSSVKTQYF
TRBJ2-3	TRBV5-1	few	TRBD1	TGCGCCAGCAGGTTGGACAGGGGTACTCATACGCAGTATTTT	CASRLDRGTHTQYF
TRBJ2-7	TRBV18	few	TRBD1	TGTGCCAGCACCCGACAGGGGCTCTACGAGCAGTACTTC	CASTRQGLYEQYF
TRBJ2-1	TRBV7-2	few	TRBD2	TGTGCCAGCAGCTCAAAGGGGGGTAGCGGGGTTCGTGAGCAGTTCTTC	CASSSKGGSGVREQFF
TRBJ2-7	TRBV10-2	-	-	TGCGCCACCGGGGAGGTATACGAGCAGTACTTC	CATGEVYEQYF
TRBJ1-2	TRBV5-1	-	TRBD1	TGCGCCAGCAGCTTCGCGGACAGGGCAGATGGCTACACCTTC	CASSFADRADGYTF
TRBJ2-1	TRBV19	-	TRBD1	TGTGCCAGTAGTAAGGGGGACAGGGACGGTAATGAGCAGTTCTTC	CASSKGDRDGNEQFF
TRBJ1-6	TRBV7-9	few	-	TGTGCCAGCAGCAAAGGAGGGGTCTCACCCCTCCACTTT	CASSKGGVSPLHF
TRBJ2-6	TRBV4-2	once	TRBD1	TGTGCCAGCAGCCGTGGACAGGCTTCCATCCAGTCTGGGGCCAACGTCCTGACTTTC	CASSRGQASIQSGANVLTF
TRBJ1-5	TRBV7-2	-	TRBD1	TGTGCCAGCAGGGACAGGAGTTATAGCAATCAGCCCCAGCATTTT	CASRDRSYSNQPQHF
TRBJ1-5	TRBV5-1	-	-	TGCGCCAGCAGCTTGGCCCCGTCGGGTTTGGCCAATCAGCCCCAGCATTTT	CASSLAPSGLANQPQHF
TRBJ2-1	TRBV5-1	-	TRBD1	TGCGCCAGCAGCTTGGGGACAGGGGGAAATGAGCAGTTCTTC	CASSLGTGGNEQFF
TRBJ1-1	TRBV27	-	-	TGTGCCAGCAGCTTGGGGGGGAACACTGAAGCTTTCTTT	CASSLGGNTEAFF
TRBJ1-1	TRBV7-3	-	TRBD1	TGTGCCAGCAGCAATTCGGGACAGGCAGGTACTGAAGCTTTCTTT	CASSNSGQAGTEAFF
TRBJ1-2	TRBV5-5	once	-	TGTGCCAGCAGCTTGGCCCTAGTCGGGATTTTGAACTATGGCTACACCTTC	CASSLALVGILNYGYTF
TRBJ2-7	TRBV14	-	-	TGTGCCAGCAGCCGCGGCGGCTACGAGCAGTACTTC	CASSRGGYEQYF
TRBJ1-2	TRBV15	-	TRBD1	TGTGCCACCAGCAGACCCCAGGGGGACTATGGCTACACCTTC	CATSRPQGDYGYTF
TRBJ2-7	TRBV4-1	once	TRBD1	TGCGCCAGCAGGGAAGCCCCGGACAGGCGTTACGAGCAGTACTTC	CASREAPDRRYEQYF